These T cell receptor beta chains were read from a single sample in a study of blood T cells in healthy people across ages. TCRdb ran MiXCR on the 5' RACE reads and lists one entry per CDR3 protein. The data contain more than 800,000 distinct CDR3 sequences, around 43% of them singletons. Sequencing was performed on blood. Receptor source: a woman aged 55-70 years in good health. Both conserved end residues are part of each CDR3. Each record gives: V gene, D gene, J gene, clone size, CDR3 DNA, CDR3 protein. The D gene is left open where the match is weak. Size tells how often a clone was seen (once, few, many) or the class of an expanded clone, and some rows leave it out.

TRBV28	TRBD1	TRBJ2-1	once	TGTGCCAGCAGCCGGTACAGGGGAGAGCAGTTCTTC	CASSRYRGEQFF
TRBV6-5	NA	TRBJ2-2	NA	TGTGCCAGCAGTTACTCGGGGACAAAGAACACCGGGGAGCTGTTTTTT	CASSYSGTKNTGELFF
TRBV2	TRBD1	TRBJ1-6	NA	TGTGCCAGCAGCCTTTATGACAGGGCGGCTAATTCACCCCTCCACTTT	CASSLYDRAANSPLHF
TRBV4-1	NA	TRBJ2-7	few	TGCGCCAGCAGCCAAGATGAGGGGGGAGGTTTTGAGCAGTACTTC	CASSQDEGGGFEQYF
TRBV11-2	NA	TRBJ2-5	NA	TGTGCCAGCAGCCTGGGGACTGGCAAGACGCAAGAGACCCAGTACTTC	CASSLGTGKTQETQYF
TRBV18	NA	TRBJ1-2	few	TGTGCCAGCTCACCACCGGTACAGGCCTATGGCTACACCTTC	CASSPPVQAYGYTF
TRBV10-1	TRBD2	TRBJ2-1	NA	TGCGCCAGCAGTGAGGGACTAGCTATGAGGCAGTTCTTC	CASSEGLAMRQFF
TRBV7-2	TRBD2	TRBJ2-5	NA	TGTGCCAGCAGCTTAACCCTAGCGGGAGGGCAAAAGACCCAGTACTTC	CASSLTLAGGQKTQYF
TRBV4-2	TRBD2	TRBJ2-1	NA	TGTGCCAGCAGCCCCTGGGGACTAGCGGACTACAATGAGCAGTTCTTC	CASSPWGLADYNEQFF
TRBV7-9	NA	TRBJ1-5	NA	TGTGCCAGCAGCTTAAGCTCCCCAGGTTTCGGCAATCAGCCCCAGCATTTT	CASSLSSPGFGNQPQHF
TRBV6-4	NA	TRBJ2-3	NA	TGTGCCAGCAGTGATCAGGTCGACACAGATACGCAGTATTTT	CASSDQVDTDTQYF
TRBV7-9	NA	TRBJ2-3	once	TGTGCCAGGAGTGACGCAGCTAGCACAGATACGCAGTATTTT	CARSDAASTDTQYF
TRBV3-1	TRBD1	TRBJ2-7	NA	TGTGCCAGCAGCCAAGATGTGGCCCGGGACAGGAGCTCCTACGAGCAGTACTTC	CASSQDVARDRSSYEQYF
TRBV10-3	TRBD2	TRBJ2-5	NA	TGTGCCATCAGTCGAACGACTAGCGGGAGAGGGGGAGAGACCCAGTACTTC	CAISRTTSGRGGETQYF
TRBV27	NA	TRBJ1-6	few	TGTGCCAGCAGGGATCCGGGGCTGGATTCACCCCTCCACTTT	CASRDPGLDSPLHF
TRBV4-2	TRBD1	TRBJ2-7	NA	TGTGCCAGCAGCCATGAGGACAGGGTCGACGAGCAGTACTTC	CASSHEDRVDEQYF
TRBV7-2	TRBD2	TRBJ2-5	NA	TGTGCCAGCAGCCAAGGCGGAGCGGGAAGGAATGAGCAGTACTTC	CASSQGGAGRNEQYF
TRBV5-1	TRBD1	TRBJ2-1	few	TGCGCCAGCAGCTTGGAGGGGGCAGGGGAGCAGTTCTTC	CASSLEGAGEQFF
TRBV20-1	NA	TRBJ2-5	NA	TGCATTGCTAGCTCAAAAGAGATCCAGTACTTC	CIASSKEIQYF
TRBV7-2	NA	TRBJ2-5	NA	TGTGCCAGCAGCCAACCAAGCGAAGAGACCCAGTACTTC	CASSQPSEETQYF
TRBV27	TRBD1	TRBJ2-4	few	TGTGCCAGCAGGGGGAGGGACAGGGGAGTTCACATTCAGTACTTC	CASRGRDRGVHIQYF
TRBV12-3/TRBV12-4	TRBD2	TRBJ2-3	few	TGTGCCAGCAGTTTGGGACTAGTTACCACAGATACGCAGTATTTT	CASSLGLVTTDTQYF
TRBV10-3	NA	TRBJ2-5	NA	TGTGCCACCTTTCCGGGACTGGGAGAGACCCAGTACTTC	CATFPGLGETQYF
TRBV12-3/TRBV12-4	NA	TRBJ1-2	NA	TGTGCCAGCAGCTACCTCGCCTATGGCTACACCTTC	CASSYLAYGYTF
TRBV27	NA	TRBJ2-5	NA	TGTGCCAGCAGTAAACCCGAGGGAGAGACCCAGTACTTC	CASSKPEGETQYF
TRBV6-1	TRBD2	TRBJ2-7	NA	TGTGCCAGCACTGAGAAGGGACTAGCGTACCCCTACGAGCAGTACTTC	CASTEKGLAYPYEQYF
TRBV7-8	TRBD2	TRBJ2-7	NA	TGTGCCAGCAGCTTAATAGCGGGAGCAGCTAGCTCCTACGAGCAGTACTTC	CASSLIAGAASSYEQYF
TRBV29-1	NA	TRBJ2-3	few	TGCAGCGCAGACCGAGGAAACACAGATACGCAGTATTTT	CSADRGNTDTQYF
TRBV6-1	TRBD1	TRBJ1-2	NA	TGTGCCAGCAGCGAAATCGAGGGGGCAGGTGTTGGCTACACCTTC	CASSEIEGAGVGYTF
TRBV20-1	NA	TRBJ2-7	few	TGCAGTGCTGGATGGACAGACGAGCAGTACTTC	CSAGWTDEQYF
TRBV28	NA	TRBJ2-1	many	TGTGCCAGCAGTTTAGTCAGGGGAAGGTACAATGAGCAGTTCTTC	CASSLVRGRYNEQFF
TRBV4-1	NA	TRBJ2-1	few	TGCGCCAGCAGAGTTCGTCCCGAAGGTCACAATGAGCAGTTCTTC	CASRVRPEGHNEQFF